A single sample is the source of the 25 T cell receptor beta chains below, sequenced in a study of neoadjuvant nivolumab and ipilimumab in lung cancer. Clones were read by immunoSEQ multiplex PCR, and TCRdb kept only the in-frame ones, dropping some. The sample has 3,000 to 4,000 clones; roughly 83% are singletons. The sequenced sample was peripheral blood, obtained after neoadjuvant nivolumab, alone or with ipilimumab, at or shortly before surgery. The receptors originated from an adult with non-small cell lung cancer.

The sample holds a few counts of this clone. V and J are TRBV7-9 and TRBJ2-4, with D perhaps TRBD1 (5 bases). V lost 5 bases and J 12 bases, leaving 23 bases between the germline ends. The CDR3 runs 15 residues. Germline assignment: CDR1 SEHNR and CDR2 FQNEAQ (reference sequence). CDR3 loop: CASSPSSQSIGHQYF. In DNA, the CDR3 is TGTGCCAGCAGCCCATCCAGTCAAAGTATTGGACATCAGTACTTC.

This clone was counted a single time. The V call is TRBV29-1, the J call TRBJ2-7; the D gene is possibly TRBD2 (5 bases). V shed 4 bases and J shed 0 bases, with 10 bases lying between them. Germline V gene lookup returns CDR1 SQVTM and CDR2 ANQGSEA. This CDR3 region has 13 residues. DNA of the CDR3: TGCAGCGTTGGAGGTGAGGGCTCCTACGAGCAGTACTTC. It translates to CSVGGEGSYEQYF.

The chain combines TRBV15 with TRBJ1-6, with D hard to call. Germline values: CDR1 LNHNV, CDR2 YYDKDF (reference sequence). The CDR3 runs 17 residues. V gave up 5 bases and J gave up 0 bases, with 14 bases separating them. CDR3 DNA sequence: TGTGCCACCAGCCAAAGGAGACCTAGCTCCTATAATTCACCCCTCCACTTT. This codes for CATSQRRPSSYNSPLHF.

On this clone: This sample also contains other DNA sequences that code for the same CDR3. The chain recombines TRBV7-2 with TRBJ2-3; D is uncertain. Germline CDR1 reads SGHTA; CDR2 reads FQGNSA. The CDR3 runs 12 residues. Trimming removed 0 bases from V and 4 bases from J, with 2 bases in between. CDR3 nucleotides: TGTGCCAGCAGCTTAGCCGCAGATACGCAGTATTTT. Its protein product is CASSLAADTQYF.

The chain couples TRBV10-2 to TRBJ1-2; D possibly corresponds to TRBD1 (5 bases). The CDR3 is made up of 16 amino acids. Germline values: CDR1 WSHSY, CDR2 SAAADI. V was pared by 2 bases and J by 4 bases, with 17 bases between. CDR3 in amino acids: CASSEEGRGVAYGYTF. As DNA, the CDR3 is TGCGCCAGCAGTGAGGAGGGGAGAGGGGTAGCCTATGGCTACACCTTC.

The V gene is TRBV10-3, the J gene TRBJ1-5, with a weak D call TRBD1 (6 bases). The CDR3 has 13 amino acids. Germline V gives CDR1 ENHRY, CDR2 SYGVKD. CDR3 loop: CAIQGKSNQPQHF. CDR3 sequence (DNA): TGTGCTATACAGGGAAAGAGCAATCAGCCCCAGCATTTT.

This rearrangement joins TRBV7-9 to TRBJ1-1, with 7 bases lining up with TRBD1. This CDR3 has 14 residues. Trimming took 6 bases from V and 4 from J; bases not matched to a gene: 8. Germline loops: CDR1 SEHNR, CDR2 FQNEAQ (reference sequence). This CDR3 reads CASSSGTAGTEAFF. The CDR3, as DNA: TGTGCCAGCAGTTCCGGGACAGCCGGCACTGAAGCTTTCTTT.

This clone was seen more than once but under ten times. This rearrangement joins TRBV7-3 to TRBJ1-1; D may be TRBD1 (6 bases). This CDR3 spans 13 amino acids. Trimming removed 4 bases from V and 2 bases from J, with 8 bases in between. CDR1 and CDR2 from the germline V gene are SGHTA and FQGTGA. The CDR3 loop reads CASSSGANTEAFF. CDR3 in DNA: TGTGCCAGCAGCTCGGGGGCCAACACTGAAGCTTTCTTT.

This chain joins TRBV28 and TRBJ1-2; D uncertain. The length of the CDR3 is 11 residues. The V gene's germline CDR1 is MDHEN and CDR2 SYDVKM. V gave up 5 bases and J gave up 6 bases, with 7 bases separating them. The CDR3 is CASSVVDGYTF. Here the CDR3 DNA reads TGTGCCAGCAGTGTGGTGGATGGCTACACCTTC.

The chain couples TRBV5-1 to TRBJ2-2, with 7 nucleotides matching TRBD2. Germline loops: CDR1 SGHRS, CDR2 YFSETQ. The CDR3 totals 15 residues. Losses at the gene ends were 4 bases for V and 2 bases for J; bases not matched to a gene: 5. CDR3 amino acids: CASSGGLPNTGELFF. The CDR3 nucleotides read TGCGCCAGCAGCGGGGGACTACCTAACACCGGGGAGCTGTTTTTT.

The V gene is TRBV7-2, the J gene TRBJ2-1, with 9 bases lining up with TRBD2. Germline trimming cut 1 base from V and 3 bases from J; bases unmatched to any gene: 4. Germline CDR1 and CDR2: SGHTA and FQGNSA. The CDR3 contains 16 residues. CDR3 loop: CASSLVGSGGYNEQFF. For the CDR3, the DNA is TGTGCCAGCAGCTTAGTGGGTAGCGGGGGCTACAATGAGCAGTTCTTC.

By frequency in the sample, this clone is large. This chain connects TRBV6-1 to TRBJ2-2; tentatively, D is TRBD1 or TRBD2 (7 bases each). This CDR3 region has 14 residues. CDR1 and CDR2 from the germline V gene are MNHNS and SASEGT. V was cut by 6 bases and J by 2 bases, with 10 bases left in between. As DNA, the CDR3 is TGTGCCAGCAGCAGGGGGGGAAACACCGGGGAGCTGTTTTTT. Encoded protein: CASSRGGNTGELFF.

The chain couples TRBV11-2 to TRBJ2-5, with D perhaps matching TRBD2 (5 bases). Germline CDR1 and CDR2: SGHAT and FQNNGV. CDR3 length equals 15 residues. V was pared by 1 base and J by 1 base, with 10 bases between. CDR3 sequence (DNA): TGTGCCAGCAGCTTAGGAGGGTCTGGCCAAGAGACCCAGTACTTC. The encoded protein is CASSLGGSGQETQYF. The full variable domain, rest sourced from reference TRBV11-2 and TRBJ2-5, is EAGVAQSPRYKIIEKRQSVAFWCNPISGHATLYWYQQILGQGPKLLIQFQNNGVVDDSQLPKDRFSAERLKGVDSTLKIQPAKLEDSAVYLCASSLGGSGQETQYFGPGTRLLVL.

The CDR3 coding sequence is TGTGCCAGTAGTATAGTAGGAAGGGGCAGGGACCATGAGCAGTTCTTC. Translated: CASSIVGRGRDHEQFF. The rearrangement joins TRBV19 to TRBJ2-1, with D perhaps TRBD1 or TRBD2 (5 bases each). V dropped 1 base and J dropped 8 bases, with 18 bases sitting between them. Germline CDR1 reads LNHDA; CDR2 reads SQIVND (reference sequence). This CDR3 has 16 residues.

The CDR3 coding sequence is TGCGCCAGCAGCTTGGGGGTTGGTTTTGGGCACGAGACCCAGTACTTC. Encoded protein: CASSLGVGFGHETQYF. The chain joins TRBV5-1 to TRBJ2-5; D gene ambiguous. The CDR3 loop spans 16 amino acids. Trimming pared 0 bases from V and 5 bases from J, leaving 17 bases between. Germline V lookup: CDR1 SGHRS, CDR2 YFSETQ.

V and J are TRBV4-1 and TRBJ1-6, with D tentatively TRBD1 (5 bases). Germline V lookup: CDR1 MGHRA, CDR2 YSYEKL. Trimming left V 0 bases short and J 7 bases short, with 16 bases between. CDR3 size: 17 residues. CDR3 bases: TGCGCCAGCAGCCAAGAAGTAACTGGGGGGGTAAATTCACCCCTCCACTTT. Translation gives CASSQEVTGGVNSPLHF.

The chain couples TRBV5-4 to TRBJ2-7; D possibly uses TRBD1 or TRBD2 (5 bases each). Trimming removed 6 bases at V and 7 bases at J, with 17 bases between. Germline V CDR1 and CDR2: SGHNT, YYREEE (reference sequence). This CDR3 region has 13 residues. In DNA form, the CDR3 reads TGTGCCAGCACCGTCAACGGGGCCGGGGAGCAGTACTTC. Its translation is CASTVNGAGEQYF.

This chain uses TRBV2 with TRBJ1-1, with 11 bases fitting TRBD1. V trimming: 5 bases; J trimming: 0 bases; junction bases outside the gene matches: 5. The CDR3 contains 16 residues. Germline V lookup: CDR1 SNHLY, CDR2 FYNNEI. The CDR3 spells CASSRTGGRVNTEAFF. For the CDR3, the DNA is TGTGCCAGCAGTAGGACAGGGGGCCGGGTGAACACTGAAGCTTTCTTT.

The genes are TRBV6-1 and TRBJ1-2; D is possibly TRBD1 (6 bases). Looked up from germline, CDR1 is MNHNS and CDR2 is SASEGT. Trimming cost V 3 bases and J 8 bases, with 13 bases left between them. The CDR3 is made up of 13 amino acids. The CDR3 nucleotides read TGTGCCAGCAGTGAGAACAGGGCCGGCGGCTACACCTTC. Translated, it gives CASSENRAGGYTF.

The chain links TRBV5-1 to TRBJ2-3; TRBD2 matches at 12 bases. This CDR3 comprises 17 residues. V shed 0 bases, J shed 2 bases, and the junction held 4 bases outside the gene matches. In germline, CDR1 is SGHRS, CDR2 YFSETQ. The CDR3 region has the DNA TGCGCCAGCAGCTTGGGGACTAGCGGGATGCTCACAGATACGCAGTATTTT. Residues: CASSLGTSGMLTDTQYF.

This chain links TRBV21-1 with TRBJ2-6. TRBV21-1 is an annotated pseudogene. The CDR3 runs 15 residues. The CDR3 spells CASSRPSSGANVLTF. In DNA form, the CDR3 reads TGTGCCAGCAGCAGACCCTCTTCCGGGGCCAACGTCCTGACTTTC.

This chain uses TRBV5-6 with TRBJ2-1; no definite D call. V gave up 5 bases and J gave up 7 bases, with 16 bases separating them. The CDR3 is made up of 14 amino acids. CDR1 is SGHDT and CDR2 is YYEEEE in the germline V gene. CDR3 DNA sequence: TGTGCCAGCAGGCAACTTGGATTAACAAATGAGCAGTTCTTC. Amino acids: CASRQLGLTNEQFF. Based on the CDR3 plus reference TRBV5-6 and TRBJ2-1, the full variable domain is DAGVTQSPTHLIKTRGQQVTLRCSPKSGHDTVSWYQQALGQGPQFIFQYYEEEERQRGNFPDRFSGHQFPNYSSELNVNALLLGDSALYLCASRQLGLTNEQFFGPGTRLTVL.

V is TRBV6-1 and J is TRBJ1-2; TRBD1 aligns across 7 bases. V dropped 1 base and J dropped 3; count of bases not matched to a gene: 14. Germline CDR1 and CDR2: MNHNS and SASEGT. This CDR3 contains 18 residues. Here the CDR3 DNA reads TGTGCCAGCAGTGAAGGGTTGGGAAAACAGGGGTATTACTATGGCTACACCTTC. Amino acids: CASSEGLGKQGYYYGYTF.

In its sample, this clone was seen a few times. The CDR3 region has the DNA TGTGCCAGCAGCTTTCTAGCGTTGAATCAAGATACGCAGTATTTT. Protein sequence: CASSFLALNQDTQYF. The V gene is TRBV7-2, the J gene TRBJ2-3, with D maybe TRBD2 (6 bases). The CDR3 covers 15 residues. Germline V gene data show CDR1 as SGHTA and CDR2 as FQGNSA. Trimming left V 3 bases short and J 5 bases short, with 15 bases between. The variable domain in full, with the rest retrieved from reference TRBV7-2 and TRBJ2-3, is GAGVSQSPSNKVTEKGKDVELRCDPISGHTALYWYRQSLGQGLEFLIYFQGNSAPDKSGLPSDRFSAERTGGSVSTLTIQRTQQEDSAVYLCASSFLALNQDTQYFGPGTRLTVL.

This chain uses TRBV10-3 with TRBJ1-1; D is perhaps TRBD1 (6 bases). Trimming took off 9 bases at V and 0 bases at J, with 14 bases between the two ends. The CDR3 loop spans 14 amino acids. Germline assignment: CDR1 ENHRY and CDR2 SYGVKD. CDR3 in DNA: TGTGCCATGCGTCGGACAGCTATGAACACTGAAGCTTTCTTT. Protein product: CAMRRTAMNTEAFF.